This T cell receptor (beta chain) derives from a study of cytomegalovirus exposure and HLA in healthy donors. Points from the study as a whole: Per a later analysis, 15,000 to 20,000 TCR beta sequences showed association with HLA alleles at 0.05 false discovery rate. Sequence variants that were highly shared formed a cluster that was likely a sequencing artifact.

Trimming removed 6 bases at V and 7 bases at J, with 12 bases between. The CDR3 consists of 11 residues. Germline CDR1 and CDR2: SQVTM and ANQGSEA. Vbeta (60) and Jbeta (13) primers were used in the PCR. Sequenced by immunoSEQ multiplex PCR; TCRdb stores in-frame clones only, minus some. The table shows about 94,000 clones, with about four fifths occurring only once. For this clone: Antigen: not known.

The chain couples TRBV29-1 to TRBJ1-2; D remains ambiguous. The specimen sequenced was PBMCs. The clonotype comes from a human donor in good health. CDR3 sequence (DNA): TGCAGCGTGGCACGGAGTGGTGGCTACACCTTC. Translation: CSVARSGGYTF.